This T cell receptor beta chain was recorded in a study of prognosis after radiotherapy for stage I lung cancer. The length of the CDR3 is 15 residues. Trimming removed 6 bases from V and 4 bases from J, with 15 bases in between. Germline V gene sequence: CDR1 SNHLY, CDR2 FYNNEI. This clonotype appeared many times. Two rounds of multiplex PCR amplified TCR beta CDR3 from genomic DNA. Amplification during the initial PCR round employed primers specific to each TRBV and TRBJ gene. One entry per CDR3 protein results from TCRdb running MiXCR on the multiplex PCR reads. In the table there are about 17,000 distinct CDR3 sequences, 44% of which are singletons.

The TCR comes from a donor older than 45 with non-small cell lung cancer. The V gene is TRBV2, the J gene TRBJ1-4; TRBD1 might be the D (6 bases). The starting material was PBMCs, obtained before or after stereotactic body radiation therapy (not recorded which). Here the CDR3 DNA reads TGTGCCAGCAGGCAGGACAGAGGGATTAATGAAAAACTGTTTTTT. Residues: CASRQDRGINEKLFF.